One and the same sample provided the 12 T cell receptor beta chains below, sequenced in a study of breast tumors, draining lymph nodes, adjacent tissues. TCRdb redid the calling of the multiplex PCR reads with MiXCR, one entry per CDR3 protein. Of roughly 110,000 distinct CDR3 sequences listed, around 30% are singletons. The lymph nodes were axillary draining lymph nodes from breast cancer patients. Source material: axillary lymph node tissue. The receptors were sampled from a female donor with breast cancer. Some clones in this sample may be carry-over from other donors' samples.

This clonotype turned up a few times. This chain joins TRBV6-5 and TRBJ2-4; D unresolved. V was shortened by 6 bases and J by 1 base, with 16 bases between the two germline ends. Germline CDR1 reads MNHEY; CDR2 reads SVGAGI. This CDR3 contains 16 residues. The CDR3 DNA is TGTGCCAGCAGCCCCGGGCCTTCGGAGGCCAAAAACATTCAGTACTTC. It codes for CASSPGPSEAKNIQYF.

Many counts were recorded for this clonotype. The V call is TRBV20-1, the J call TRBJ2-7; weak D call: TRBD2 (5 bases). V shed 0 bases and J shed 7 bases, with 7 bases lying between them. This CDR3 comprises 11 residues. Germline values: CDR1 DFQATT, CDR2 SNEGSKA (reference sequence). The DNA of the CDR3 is TGCAGTGCTAGAGACTGGAGGGAGCAGTACTTC. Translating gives CSARDWREQYF.

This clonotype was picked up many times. The CDR3 sequence: CASSLRQEDPSETQYF. The CDR3 bases are TGTGCCAGCAGCCTTCGACAGGAAGACCCGTCAGAGACCCAGTACTTC. The chain combines TRBV7-9 with TRBJ2-5; perhaps TRBD1 as D (6 bases). The CDR3 has 16 amino acids. The ends were cut back, 5 bases at V and 4 bases at J, with 20 bases in the middle. CDR1 SEHNR and CDR2 FQNEAQ come from the germline V gene (reference sequence).

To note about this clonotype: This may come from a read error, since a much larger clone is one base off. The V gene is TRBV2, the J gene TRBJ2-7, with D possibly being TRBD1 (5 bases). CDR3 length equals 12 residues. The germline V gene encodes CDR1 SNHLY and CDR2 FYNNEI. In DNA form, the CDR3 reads TGTGCCAGCAAAGCACAGGAGACGGAGCAGTGCTTC. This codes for CASKAQETEQCF.

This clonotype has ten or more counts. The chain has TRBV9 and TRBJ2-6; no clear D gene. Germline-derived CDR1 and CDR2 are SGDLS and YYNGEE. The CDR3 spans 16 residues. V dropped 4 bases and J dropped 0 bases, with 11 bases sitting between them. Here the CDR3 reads CASSSGVSSGANVLTF. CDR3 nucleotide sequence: TGTGCCAGCAGCTCTGGGGTGTCCTCTGGGGCCAACGTCCTGACTTTC. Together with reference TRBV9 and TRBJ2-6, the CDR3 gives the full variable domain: DSGVTQTPKHLITATGQRVTLRCSPRSGDLSVYWYQQSLDQGLQFLIQYYNGEERAKGNILERFSAQQFPDLHSELNLSSLELGDSALYFCASSSGVSSGANVLTFGAGSRLTVL.

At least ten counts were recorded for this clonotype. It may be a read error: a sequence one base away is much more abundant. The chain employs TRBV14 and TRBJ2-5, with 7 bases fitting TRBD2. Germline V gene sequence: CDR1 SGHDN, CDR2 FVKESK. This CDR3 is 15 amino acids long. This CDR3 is CASSQVGTRGETPYF. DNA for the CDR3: TGTGCCAGCAGCCAAGTGGGTACACGGGGGGAGACCCCGTACTTC.

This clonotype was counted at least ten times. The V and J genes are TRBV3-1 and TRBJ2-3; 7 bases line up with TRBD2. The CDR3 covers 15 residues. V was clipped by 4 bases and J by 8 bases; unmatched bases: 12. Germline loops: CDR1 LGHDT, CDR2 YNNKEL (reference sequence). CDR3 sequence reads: CASSPRREERGTQYF. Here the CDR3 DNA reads TGTGCCAGCAGCCCTCGACGGGAGGAGCGAGGTACGCAGTATTTT.

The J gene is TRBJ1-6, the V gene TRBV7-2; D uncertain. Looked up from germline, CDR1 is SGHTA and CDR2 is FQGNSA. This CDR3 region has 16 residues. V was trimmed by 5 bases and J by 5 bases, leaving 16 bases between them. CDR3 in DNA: TGTGCCAGCAGCACCCGGACCGCGATTGATAATTCACCCCTCCACTTT. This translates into CASSTRTAIDNSPLHF.

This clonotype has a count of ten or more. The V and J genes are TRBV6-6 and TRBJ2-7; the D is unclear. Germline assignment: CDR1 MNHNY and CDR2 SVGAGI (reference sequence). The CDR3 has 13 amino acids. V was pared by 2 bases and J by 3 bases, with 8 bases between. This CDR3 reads CASSYAQDYEQYF. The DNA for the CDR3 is TGTGCCAGCAGTTACGCGCAAGACTACGAGCAGTACTTC.

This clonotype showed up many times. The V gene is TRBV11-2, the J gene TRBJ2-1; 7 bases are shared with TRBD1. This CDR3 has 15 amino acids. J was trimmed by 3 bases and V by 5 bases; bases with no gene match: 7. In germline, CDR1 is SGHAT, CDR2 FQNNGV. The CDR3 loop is CASSRTGVVYNEQFF. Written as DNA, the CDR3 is TGTGCCAGCAGCCGGACAGGCGTTGTCTACAATGAGCAGTTCTTC.

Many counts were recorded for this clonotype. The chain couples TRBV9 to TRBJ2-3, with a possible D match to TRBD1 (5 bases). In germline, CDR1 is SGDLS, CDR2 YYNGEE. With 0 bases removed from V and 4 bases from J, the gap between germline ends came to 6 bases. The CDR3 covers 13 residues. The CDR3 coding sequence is TGTGCCAGCAGCGTAGACAGGCCAGATACGCAGTATTTT. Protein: CASSVDRPDTQYF.

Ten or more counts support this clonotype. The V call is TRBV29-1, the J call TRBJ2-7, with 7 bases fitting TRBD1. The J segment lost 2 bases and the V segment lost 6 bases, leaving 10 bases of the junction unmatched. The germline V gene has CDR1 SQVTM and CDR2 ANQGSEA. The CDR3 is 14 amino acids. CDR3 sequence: CSVTWTGRTYEQYF. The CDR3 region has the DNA TGCAGCGTCACTTGGACAGGCCGAACCTACGAGCAGTACTTC.